The TCR beta chain under discussion was sequenced for a study of cytomegalovirus exposure and HLA in healthy donors. It was with 60 Vbeta and 13 Jbeta primers that the PCR ran. Authors' methods: An analysis performed later counted 81 million or so unique TCR beta chains (approximately 10 million of them shared). Here immunoSEQ multiplex PCR was the method, and the copy in TCRdb shows in-frame clones only, minus some. V, J and clone size are those of that table, while D and trimming were read from the DNA. The data show 150,000 to 180,000 clones, with about 84% seen just once and about 5.6% held by the top ten. CDR3 length: 16 amino acids. Germline CDR1 reads SNHLY; CDR2 reads FYNNEI. J lost 0 bases, V lost 5 bases, and 10 bases had no gene match.

Material: PBMCs. The chain links TRBV2 to TRBJ2-7, with TRBD1 matching 7 bases. The sequence was obtained from a woman aged 40 to 50 in good health and CMV-seropositive. This CDR3 reads CASSKRDRKSSYEQYF. CDR3 in DNA: TGTGCCAGCAGTAAACGGGACAGAAAGAGCTCCTACGAGCAGTACTTC. Full variable domain (remainder filled in from reference TRBV2 and TRBJ2-7): EPEVTQTPSHQVTQMGQEVILRCVPISNHLYFYWYRQILGQKVEFLVSFYNNEISEKSEIFDDQFSVERPDGSNFTLKIRSTKLEDSAMYFCASSKRDRKSSYEQYFGPGTRLTVT.